This T cell receptor (beta chain) is from a study of blood T cell repertoires in COVID-19. Study information: Material from acute and convalescent COVID-19 was sourced from the United States, Italy and Spain. T cells, B-cell-depleted T cells, or PBMCs provided the cDNA or gDNA that served as material.

Profiled with immunoSEQ multiplex PCR; TCRdb holds only in-frame clones, not every one. The repertoire holds about 260,000 clones, around 87% seen once, with over 2% in the top ten. The CDR3 runs to 12 residues. V was cut by 6 bases and J by 1 base, with 6 bases left in between. The sequence came from a woman aged 45 to 65 with acute or convalescent COVID-19. The chain joins TRBV12-3 or TRBV12-4 to TRBJ1-1, with unresolved D. Sequenced material: peripheral blood. CDR3 amino acids: CASSHGNTEAFF. CDR3 nucleotide sequence: TGTGCCAGCAGCCACGGGAACACTGAAGCTTTCTTT.